The 20 T cell receptor delta chains reported below all come from one sample, sequenced in a study of Vδ1+ human thymocytes. Whole-study results and caveats: Highly polyclonal TRG and TRD repertoires with Gaussian CDR3 length distributions appeared in thymus.

No antigen is known for these receptors. The template was reverse-transcribed extracted RNA. CDR3 amplicons came from multiplex PCR with pooled V-gene forward and constant-region reverse primers. TCRdb redid clone calling on the multiplex PCR reads using CATT. The data hold 23,000 or so delta-chain clones, with roughly 6.7% observed a single time. Material: Vdelta1+ gamma-delta thymocytes from the thymus. The subset: FACS-sorted CD3+ TCRalphabeta- TCRVdelta1+ TCRVdelta2- thymocytes. These receptors all stem from a girl under three years old who had congenital heart surgery.

V and J are TRDV1 and TRDJ1; 12 bases align to TRDD3. J lost 1 base, V lost 0 bases, and 3 bases had no gene match. Germline CDR1 is TSWWSYY and CDR2 is QGS. There are 17 residues in the CDR3. The CDR3 is CALGELLLGDTTDKLIF. The CDR3, as DNA: TGTGCTCTTGGGGAACTTTTACTGGGGGATACCACCGATAAACTCATCTTT.

This clone has more than one count but fewer than ten. The rearrangement uses TRDV1 and TRDJ1; perhaps TRDD2 as D (6 bases). Trimming removed 6 bases from V and 10 bases from J, with 30 bases in between. CDR1 and CDR2 from the germline V gene are TSWWSYY and QGS. This CDR3 contains 17 residues. CDR3 protein: CALGPPLLPYSGSGLIF. CDR3 sequence (DNA): TGTGCTCTTGGCCCCCCCCTCCTACCGTACTCTGGAAGTGGACTCATCTTT.

This clone occurred a few times. The chain couples TRDV1 to TRDJ1, with D possibly matching TRDD3 (6 bases). There are 18 residues in the CDR3. Germline V lookup: CDR1 TSWWSYY, CDR2 QGS. Trimming took 3 bases from V and 1 from J, leaving 21 bases between them. The CDR3 here is CALGENLRYWDPTDKLIF. The CDR3 DNA reads as TGTGCTCTTGGGGAGAACCTACGGTACTGGGACCCCACCGATAAACTCATCTTT.

This clone has only a few counts. The chain joins TRDV1 to TRDJ1, with 10 bases identical to TRDD3. CDR1 is TSWWSYY, CDR2 QGS, per germline. The CDR3 runs 17 residues. Trimming at V came to 9 bases and at J to 0 bases, leaving 13 bases not matched to a gene. The CDR3 is CALWVPYTGGYTDKLIF. Written as DNA, the CDR3 is TGTGCTCTCTGGGTTCCGTACACTGGGGGATACACCGATAAACTCATCTTT.

This clone was seen more than once but under ten times. No V gene was called, and the J gene is TRDJ1; the table assigns TRDD3, which was not confirmed against the DNA. CDR3 length: 18 residues. CDR3 region: CALGEFSPVGDTADKLIF. In DNA, the CDR3 is TGTGCTCTTGGGGAATTCTCCCCCGTGGGGGATACCGCCGATAAACTCATCTTT.

The chain recombines TRDV1 with TRDJ1; 8 bases line up with TRDD3. Germline CDR1 and CDR2: TSWWSYY and QGS. V lost 2 bases to trimming and J lost 6 bases; unmatched junction nucleotides: 23. The CDR3 length is 20 residues. CDR3 in amino acids: CALGEGHPESWGIAIHKLIF. The CDR3 bases are TGTGCTCTTGGGGAAGGGCATCCTGAGTCTTGGGGGATCGCAATCCATAAACTCATCTTT.

The chain links TRDV1 to TRDJ1; D unresolved. Since TCRdb gives no J gene, matching the DNA to germline was used here to assign it. Germline V lookup: CDR1 TSWWSYY, CDR2 QGS. CDR3 length equals 15 residues. Trimming shortened V by 0 bases and J by 0 bases, and 8 bases separated the two germline ends. The CDR3 bases are TGTGCTCTTGGGGAACTCCCGCCGTACACCGATAAACTCATCTTT. Its translation: CALGELPPYTDKLIF.

The J gene is TRDJ1, the V gene TRDV1; 9 bases line up with TRDD3. The CDR3 loop spans 19 amino acids. Germline CDR1 TSWWSYY, CDR2 QGS. Unmatched junction bases numbered 21, after V lost 4 bases and J lost 6 bases. The CDR3 sequence is CALGARGVPQGIRNYKLIF. In DNA form, the CDR3 reads TGTGCTCTTGGGGCCCGGGGGGTCCCCCAGGGGATACGCAACTATAAACTCATCTTT.

The J gene is TRDJ1, the V gene TRDV1, with TRDD3 matching over 11 bases. J gave up 0 bases and V 0 bases, and 18 bases lay outside the gene matches. The CDR3 sequence is 22 residues long. Germline CDR1 and CDR2: TSWWSYY and QGS. The CDR3 sequence is CALGELRGFTYWGISDTDKLIF. As DNA, the CDR3 is TGTGCTCTTGGGGAACTAAGGGGCTTTACCTACTGGGGGATATCGGACACCGATAAACTCATCTTT.

Only a few counts were recorded for this clone. The rearrangement uses TRDV1 and TRDJ1; no definite D call. Germline V gene sequence: CDR1 TSWWSYY, CDR2 QGS. The CDR3 runs to 18 residues. V shed 0 bases and J shed 3 bases, with 20 bases lying between them. The CDR3 region is CALGELRNIRYKSDKLIF. The CDR3 nucleotides read TGTGCTCTTGGGGAACTACGTAACATTAGATATAAGTCCGATAAACTCATCTTT.

There are a few counts of this clone. This chain links TRDV1 with TRDJ1, with TRDD3 matching over 9 bases. There are 19 residues in the CDR3. The V gene end was trimmed by 2 bases and the J gene end by 0 bases; junction bases not matched to a gene: 13. CDR1 is TSWWSYY, CDR2 QGS, per germline. The CDR3 region has the DNA TGTGCTCTTGGGGAAGGCTCAACTGTACTGGGGGACCACACCGATAAACTCATCTTT. Protein: CALGEGSTVLGDHTDKLIF.

This clone has only a few counts. The chain uses TRDV1 and TRDJ1; TRDD3 aligns across 8 bases. This CDR3 comprises 18 residues. CDR1 is TSWWSYY and CDR2 is QGS in the germline V gene. Losses at the gene ends were 1 base for V and 0 bases for J; bases not matched to a gene: 10. The CDR3 reads CALGEQGTGGLNTDKLIF. CDR3 DNA sequence: TGTGCTCTTGGGGAACAGGGGACTGGGGGTCTCAACACCGATAAACTCATCTTT.

The V and J genes are TRDV1 and TRDJ1, with TRDD2 identical over 7 bases. CDR3 size: 14 residues. The J segment lost 5 bases and the V segment lost 5 bases, leaving 8 bases of the junction unmatched. CDR1 and CDR2 (germline): TSWWSYY, QGS. CDR3 region: CALGSPTFLDKLIF. The CDR3 bases are TGTGCTCTTGGGAGCCCCACCTTCCTTGATAAACTCATCTTT.

This clone showed up just a few times. The J gene is TRDJ2, the V gene TRDV1; TRDD3 aligns across 13 bases. CDR1 is TSWWSYY, CDR2 QGS, per germline. V shed 4 bases, J shed 8 bases, and the junction held 10 bases outside the gene matches. The CDR3 covers 17 residues. The CDR3 DNA reads as TGTGCTCTTGGGGCGATCCGTACTGGGGGATACGCCGCACAACTCTTCTTT. Amino acids: CALGAIRTGGYAAQLFF.

This clone turned up a few times. The rearrangement joins TRDV1 to TRDJ1; possible D gene TRDD2, 6 bases. Germline V lookup: CDR1 TSWWSYY, CDR2 QGS. The CDR3 runs to 17 residues. V lost 3 bases, J lost 0 bases, and 17 bases lay in between. The CDR3 loop reads CALGDSFPPSYTDKLIF. CDR3 DNA: TGTGCTCTTGGGGACTCCTTCCCCCCCTCTTACACCGATAAACTCATCTTT.

This clone showed up just a few times. This chain connects TRDV1 to TRDJ1; TRDD3 matches at 8 bases. CDR1 and CDR2 from the germline V gene are TSWWSYY and QGS. The CDR3 extends over 17 amino acids. V lost 7 bases and J lost 0; bases outside the gene matches: 13. The CDR3 protein is CALAPARLGGYTDKLIF. CDR3 coding DNA: TGTGCTCTTGCCCCAGCGCGACTGGGGGGCTACACCGATAAACTCATCTTT.

This clone was observed a handful of times. The V call is TRDV1, the J call TRDJ1; 7 positions agree with TRDD3. CDR3 length: 18 amino acids. CDR1 is TSWWSYY, CDR2 QGS, per germline. V lost 1 base to trimming and J lost 3 bases; unmatched junction nucleotides: 14. CDR3: CALGEPQVLGIEADKLIF. The CDR3 nucleotides are TGTGCTCTTGGGGAACCTCAAGTTTTGGGGATAGAGGCCGATAAACTCATCTTT.

For this clone: This may come from a read error, since a much larger clone is one base off. V is TRDV2 and J is TRDJ1; 13 bases agree with TRDD3. The CDR3 covers 17 residues. The ends lost 4 bases at V and 3 bases at J; junction bases unmatched: 10. The germline V gene encodes CDR1 GEAIGNYY and CDR2 EKD. In nucleotides, the CDR3 is TGTGCCTGTGATTTTCCGTACTGGGGGATACGATCCGATAAACTCATCTTT. This gives the protein CACDFPYWGIRSDKLIF.

This clone was observed a handful of times. J is TRDJ1 and V is TRDV1, with TRDD2 matching over 7 bases. The trim removed 4 bases at V and 0 bases at J, leaving 23 bases unmatched. The length of the CDR3 is 21 residues. Germline-derived CDR1 and CDR2 are TSWWSYY and QGS. The CDR3 protein is CALGATGLPVIRLPYTDKLIF. The CDR3 DNA sequence: TGTGCTCTTGGGGCAACTGGCCTTCCTGTAATACGCCTGCCTTACACCGATAAACTCATCTTT.

V gene TRDV1 combines with J gene TRDJ1; tentative D call: TRDD2 (6 bases). CDR3 length: 21 amino acids. V shed 4 bases and J shed 0 bases, with 30 bases lying between them. Germline CDR1 TSWWSYY, CDR2 QGS. DNA for the CDR3: TGTGCTCTTGGGGCCCTCCCAAAGCACACTTCCTCCCGGATGTACACCGATAAACTCATCTTT. This sequence encodes CALGALPKHTSSRMYTDKLIF.